This T cell receptor beta chain is from a study of radiotherapy plus CTLA-4 blockade in lung cancer. Study-wide findings and caveats: Once radiotherapy plus ipilimumab had been given, TCR clones derived from tumor expanded in blood.

Trimming took 0 bases from V and 3 from J, leaving 9 bases between them. Germline V CDR1 and CDR2: MNHNS, SASEGT. The CDR3 is 15 amino acids. With respect to this clone: Its antigen is not identified.

Data came from immunoSEQ multiplex PCR; TCRdb stores just in-frame clones and leaves some out. The table lists tens of thousands of clones, around 83% of them singletons. The TCR comes from a human donor with non-small cell lung cancer who had stable disease on radiotherapy plus ipilimumab. The chain employs TRBV6-1 and TRBJ1-3; D gene ambiguous. This material consisted of peripheral blood, taken from a patient treated with radiotherapy plus ipilimumab. The DNA of the CDR3 is TGTGCCAGCAGTGAAGCGCGAGTGGTTGGAAACACCATATATTTT. Its protein product is CASSEARVVGNTIYF.